These T cell receptor beta chains were read from a single sample in a study of Ad26.COV2.S vaccination and SARS-CoV-2 variants. Assay used: immunoSEQ multiplex PCR; TCRdb lists only in-frame clones, some missing. The sample holds 300,000 to 500,000 clones, roughly nine tenths seen once. This specimen consisted of peripheral blood, obtained in a trial of Ad26.COV2.S vaccine versus placebo. The receptors shown here come from a person between 18 and 59 years old who received the Ad26.COV2.S COVID-19 vaccine or a placebo. The CDR3 runs from the conserved cysteine through the conserved F or W. Each record gives: V gene, D gene, J gene, CDR3 DNA, CDR3 protein. The D gene is left open where the match is weak.

V gene: TRBV19
D gene: NA
J gene: TRBJ2-2
CDR3 DNA: TGTGCCAGTAGTATAGGGGCCGGGGACACCGGGGAGCTGTTTTTT
CDR3 protein: CASSIGAGDTGELFF

V gene: TRBV18
D gene: NA
J gene: TRBJ1-4
CDR3 DNA: TGTGCCAGCTCACCGACAGTAAATGAAAAACTGTTTTTT
CDR3 protein: CASSPTVNEKLFF

V gene: TRBV6-4
D gene: NA
J gene: TRBJ2-1
CDR3 DNA: TGTGCCAGCAGTGACGGGGACATTTCCTACAATGAGCAGTTCTTC
CDR3 protein: CASSDGDISYNEQFF

V gene: TRBV7-2
D gene: NA
J gene: TRBJ1-1
CDR3 DNA: TGTGCCAGCAGCCCCCAGGTCGTGGATGAGGGCACTGAAGCTTTCTTT
CDR3 protein: CASSPQVVDEGTEAFF

V gene: TRBV4-1
D gene: NA
J gene: TRBJ1-2
CDR3 DNA: TGCGCCAGCAGCCAAGTCGGGACATCTAGCTACACCTTC
CDR3 protein: CASSQVGTSSYTF

V gene: TRBV4-3
D gene: NA
J gene: TRBJ2-2
CDR3 DNA: TGCGCCAGCAGCCAAGAGGTAACCACCGGGGAGCTGTTTTTT
CDR3 protein: CASSQEVTTGELFF

V gene: TRBV5-1
D gene: NA
J gene: TRBJ1-1
CDR3 DNA: TGCGCCAGCAGCTTGCGAGGATTGGGCACTGAAGCTTTCTTT
CDR3 protein: CASSLRGLGTEAFF

V gene: TRBV5-1
D gene: TRBD1
J gene: TRBJ2-3
CDR3 DNA: TGCGCCAGCAGCCCTGACAGGGGCACAGATACGCAGTATTTT
CDR3 protein: CASSPDRGTDTQYF

V gene: TRBV18
D gene: NA
J gene: TRBJ1-2
CDR3 DNA: TGTGCCAGCTCACCACAGCTCGATTTCGGAGGCTTAGGCTACACCTTC
CDR3 protein: CASSPQLDFGGLGYTF

V gene: TRBV18
D gene: NA
J gene: TRBJ1-6
CDR3 DNA: TGTGCCAGCTCGAGGGACCACAATTCACCCCTCCACTTT
CDR3 protein: CASSRDHNSPLHF

V gene: TRBV6-1
D gene: NA
J gene: TRBJ2-7
CDR3 DNA: TGTGCCAGCAGTGAGTTCCAGAGGGGCGAGCAGTACTTC
CDR3 protein: CASSEFQRGEQYF

V gene: TRBV9
D gene: NA
J gene: TRBJ1-2
CDR3 DNA: TGTGCCAGCAGCTTCCGGGACAACTATGGCTACACCTTC
CDR3 protein: CASSFRDNYGYTF

V gene: TRBV5-1
D gene: TRBD2
J gene: TRBJ2-2
CDR3 DNA: TGCGCCAGCAGCCCAACTAGCGGGGGGAACACCGGGGAGCTGTTTTTT
CDR3 protein: CASSPTSGGNTGELFF

V gene: TRBV18
D gene: NA
J gene: TRBJ2-1
CDR3 DNA: TGTGCCAGCTCACAACCGGGACAAGTGGATGATGAGCAGTTCTTC
CDR3 protein: CASSQPGQVDDEQFF

V gene: TRBV5-1
D gene: NA
J gene: TRBJ2-5
CDR3 DNA: TGCGCCAGCAGCGAAACCGGAAGGGAGACCCAGTACTTC
CDR3 protein: CASSETGRETQYF

V gene: TRBV9
D gene: NA
J gene: TRBJ1-2
CDR3 DNA: TGTGCCAGCAGCTCCAATGGAGTAGGCTATGGCTACACCTTC
CDR3 protein: CASSSNGVGYGYTF